The text below deals with one TCR beta chain. This clone occurred a few times. Which antigen it targets is not known. Per-base qualities were not stored, and no clone one base away is much larger. This specimen comes from a study of beta chain features in type 1 diabetes (dated by TCRdb to 2016 to 2019). At the level of the whole study: No differences in mean age, gender distribution, total cell number or subset yield were found between patients and healthy donors. Whereas all 30 or so donors provided naive and central memory subsets, regulatory and stem cell-like memory subsets were isolated from just 8 patients and about eight healthy donors. A total of about 100,000,000 sorted cells were examined across all samples, and RNA yield correlated strongly with the number of cells per subset. The study compared the TCRB repertoires of sorted circulating CD4+ T cell subsets in recently diagnosed type 1 diabetes patients with those in matched healthy donors. What the authors observed across the whole study: Only small numbers of individuals were included in the HLA sub-analyses, which left unresolved whether HLA type had any influence on TCRB rearrangement. In all four CD4+ subsets, TCRB CDR3 length was moderately but significantly shorter in type 1 diabetes patients. Shorter templates might have been favored by PCR, but patient and control samples were amplified and corrected together, so both groups would have been affected equally by any skew. Because cDNA was sequenced instead of genomic DNA, highly expressing activated cells could be over-represented, though the groups showed no difference in activation or CD3 levels. Patients with type 1 diabetes made fewer insertions and deleted more nucleotides at VDJ recombination sites, implying thymic rearrangement abnormalities. The naive, central memory and regulatory TCRB repertoires appeared to resemble one another more closely among patients than among healthy donors.

From each donor, a single peripheral blood sample of about 120 mL on average was drawn into heparinised tubes. A BD FACSAria II was used to sort naive, central memory, regulatory and stem cell-like memory CD4+ T cells with a panel that included CD45RO, CCR7, CD25, CD127, CD95 and CD27. A purity above 95% was achieved for all sorted populations. PBMCs were isolated immediately by Lymphoprep density gradient centrifugation and stained directly without culture. To minimize batch effects, samples were stained and sorted in pairs, one healthy donor with one patient per experiment. All of the isolated RNA was reverse transcribed with the High Capacity cDNA Reverse Transcription Kit, so expressed TCRB transcripts were sequenced. Deep immunoSEQ sequencing was applied to naive, central memory and regulatory T cell samples, giving an average of around 4 million total reads per sample. After sorted cells were lysed in RLT buffer, RNA was extracted with DNase-treated RNeasy Micro or Mini kits, with the choice depending on cell number. To prevent cross-contamination, each cell subset was processed individually, whereas patient and healthy donor samples were processed jointly. Using the immunoSEQ multiplex PCR, TCRB sequences were amplified from cDNA into 87-bp fragments spanning the CDR3 region. Amplicons were sequenced on the Illumina HiSeq platform. The original pipeline was this. Synthetic template baselines were used to correct PCR bias computationally, reads within Hamming distance 2 were collapsed, and singletons that could not be merged were discarded. By aligning reads against IMGT, V, D and J genes, CDR3 length, and insertions or deletions at six rearrangement sites were assigned. Within each subset, clonotype counts were normalized to the number of sorted cells before true diversity and Gini coefficients were calculated with the tcR R package. The overlap coefficient, calculated on TCRB nucleotide sequences, was used to measure repertoire sharing. Out-of-frame TCRB sequences from naive cells were analyzed to stand in for the pre-selection repertoire. TCRdb stores this immuneACCESS table with in-frame sequences only. Part of the clones is absent; in the studies checked, under half of the shortfall reflects unresolved V genes, and no reason is known for the rest. V and J calls and clone size come straight from that table; D and trimming were deduced from the DNA. This sample is represented by around 650,000 clones; around 12% of them were singletons. Roughly 0.12% of the sample belongs to the ten largest clones.

From the cysteine through the phenylalanine, the CDR3 covers 15 amino acids. Of the read, only the CDR3 DNA is kept; its 45 bases are in frame from base 1. Trimming accounts for 3 bases at V and 4 bases at J, while the number of junction bases matched to no gene is 7. CDR1 MNHNS and CDR2 SASEGT were looked up in the germline V gene. The chain was built from TRBV6-1 and TRBJ1-1; the junction holds 8 bases that match TRBD1. This clonotype was obtained from a man aged 25 to 40 with type 1 diabetes. The sample was naive CD4+ T cells from blood. The label giving this sample's cell subset or site can be read as: true naive CD4+ T cells. The DNA sequence is as follows: TGTGCCAGCAGTGAGGGTAGGACAGGGATCACTGAAGCTTTCTTT. Its protein reads: CASSEGRTGITEAFF.